One sample yielded the 23 T cell receptor beta chains listed below, sequenced in a study of tumor-infiltrating lymphocytes in primary liver carcinoma. TCR beta cDNA was prepared out of about 530 ng total RNA by means of a constant-region primer. A slightly modified ARM-PCR protocol with three nested multiplex PCR rounds produced these TCR beta libraries. Rounds one and two of PCR, each of roughly 10 cycles, were primed with TRBV1-TRBV30 forward primers and a C-beta reverse primer. MiXCR, run by TCRdb on the multiplex PCR reads, gives a single entry per CDR3 protein. The sample has about 350,000 distinct CDR3 sequences; 65% are singletons. Blood RNA was derived from unsorted whole blood, and germline DNA was extracted too. Sequences were obtained from peripheral blood. The receptor set was obtained from a man in his forties with primary liver carcinoma and hepatitis B virus infection.

This clonotype was picked up many times. This sequence joins TRBV29-1 and TRBJ2-7; 8 bases map to TRBD2. Per germline, CDR1 SQVTM and CDR2 ANQGSEA. J lost 3 bases, V lost 0 bases, and 10 bases had no gene match. The CDR3 loop spans 16 amino acids. In DNA form, the CDR3 reads TGCAGCGTTGAAGATAAAGGAGGAGCGGGAGACTACGAGCAGTACTTC. It translates to CSVEDKGGAGDYEQYF.

This clonotype appeared once. A read error may be the cause here, since a much bigger clone is one base away. The genes are TRBV5-1 and TRBJ1-2; the D is unclear. The CDR3 runs 13 residues. V lost 5 bases, J lost 6 bases, and 14 bases lay in between. Germline V gene sequence: CDR1 SGHRS, CDR2 YFSETQ. The CDR3 region is CASSDFAGHGYTF. DNA of the CDR3: TGCGCCAGCAGTGATTTTGCTGGGCATGGCTACACCTTC.

With regard to this clonotype: A read error may account for a junction end that differs from germline. The chain links TRBV6-2 or TRBV6-3 to TRBJ2-3; 8 bases map to TRBD2. There are 15 residues in the CDR3. Germline V gives CDR1 MNHEY, CDR2 SVGEGT. This CDR3 is CASSPIAGSEDMQYF. The CDR3 coding sequence is TGTGCCAGCAGTCCAATAGCGGGGAGCGAAGATATGCAGTATTTT.

A word on this clonotype: Possible read error: a much larger clone is one base away. CDR3 loop: CSVSELAGRTGELVF. CDR3 in DNA: TGCAGCGTGTCGGAACTAGCGGGAAGAACCGGGGAGCTGGTTTTT. The genes are TRBV29-1 and TRBJ2-2; 10 bases line up with TRBD2. Germline assignment: CDR1 SQVTM and CDR2 ANQGSEA. The CDR3 runs to 15 residues.

This clonotype was picked up a small number of times. The chain carries TRBV6-6 and TRBJ1-1, with 9 bases identical to TRBD1. CDR3 size: 17 residues. V lost 2 bases to trimming and J lost 2 bases; unmatched junction nucleotides: 9. Germline assignment: CDR1 MNHNY and CDR2 SVGAGI (reference sequence). CDR3 nucleotide sequence: TGTGCCAGCAGTTACGGGGGACAGGGAGAGGATAACACTGAAGCTTTCTTT. It specifies CASSYGGQGEDNTEAFF.

Notes on this clonotype: A much larger clone is a single base away; this may be a read error. CDR3 residues: CSASRLARGSGELFF. Written as DNA, the CDR3 is TGCAGCGCGTCTCGGCTAGCGAGAGGAAGCGGGGAGCTGTTTTTT. The chain recombines TRBV29-1 with TRBJ2-2, with D possibly being TRBD2 (6 bases). Per the germline V gene, CDR1 is SQVTM and CDR2 is ANQGSEA. CDR3 length: 15 residues. V gave up 7 bases and J gave up 7 bases, with 22 bases separating them.

In this sample, this clonotype turned up many times. CDR3 in amino acids: CASSPNGWYEQYF. In nucleotides, the CDR3 is TGTGCCAGCAGCCCAAACGGATGGTACGAGCAGTACTTC. The rearrangement joins TRBV5-5 to TRBJ2-7; D unresolved. Germline loops: CDR1 SGHKS, CDR2 YYEKEE (reference sequence). Between the trimmed V and J ends, which lost 4 bases and 4 bases, there was a span of 12 bases. The CDR3 is 13 residues long. The full variable domain, completed using reference TRBV5-5 and TRBJ2-7, is DAGVTQSPTHLIKTRGQQVTLRCSPISGHKSVSWYQQVLGQGPQFIFQYYEKEERGRGNFPDRFSARQFPNYSSELNVNALLLGDSALYLCASSPNGWYEQYFGPGTRLTVT.

About this clonotype itself: One end of the junction is discordant with germline, which a read error may explain. The chain uses TRBV28 and TRBJ1-5; 10 bases match TRBD1. The CDR3 spans 17 residues. Germline loops: CDR1 MDHEN, CDR2 SYDVKM. Here the CDR3 reads CASSSDRGAYSNHPQHF. The CDR3 DNA is TGTGCCAGCAGTTCGGACAGGGGGGCTTATAGCAATCATCCCCAGCATTTT.

About this clonotype: The conserved closing phenylalanine or tryptophan is absent in this CDR3, likely reflecting a read error. The rearrangement uses TRBV11-2 and TRBJ2-1; TRBD2 aligns across 9 bases. The CDR3 runs 15 residues. V was pared by 9 bases and J by 4 bases, with 10 bases of the junction left unmatched. CDR1 and CDR2 (germline): SGHAT, FQNNGV. The CDR3 loop is CARSGSGRGYNEQFS. DNA for the CDR3: TGTGCCAGAAGCGGTAGCGGGAGAGGGTACAATGAGCAGTTCTCC.

A word on this clonotype: An end of the junction does not agree with germline; a read error may underlie this. The chain links TRBV11-2 to TRBJ2-7; D uncertain. CDR1 and CDR2 from the germline V gene are SGHAT and FQNNGV. The CDR3 has 12 amino acids. This CDR3 is CASRRSLYDQYF. The CDR3 DNA reads as TGTGCCAGCAGACGGTCACTCTACGATCAGTACTTC.

There are many counts of this clonotype. V usage is TRBV11-3 and J usage is TRBJ2-1; TRBD1 agrees at 10 bases. J gave up 0 bases and V 2 bases, and 19 bases lay outside the gene matches. CDR3 length equals 22 residues. Germline V lookup: CDR1 SGHNT, CDR2 YENEEA. DNA for the CDR3: TGTGCCAGCAGCTTACTCCGTCCCGCACGGGACAGGGGTCCGGGCTCCTACAATGAGCAGTTCTTC. Protein: CASSLLRPARDRGPGSYNEQFF. Full variable domain (remainder filled in from reference TRBV11-3 and TRBJ2-1): EAGVVQSPRYKIIEKKQPVAFWCNPISGHNTLYWYLQNLGQGPELLIRYENEEAVDDSQLPKDRFSAERLKGVDSTLKIQPAELGDSAVYLCASSLLRPARDRGPGSYNEQFFGPGTRLTVL.

This clonotype was seen only once. The chain couples TRBV29-1 to TRBJ2-4; D perhaps matches TRBD1 (5 bases). The ends were cut back, 3 bases at V and 8 bases at J, with 23 bases in the middle. Germline values: CDR1 SQVTM, CDR2 ANQGSEA. The CDR3 is made up of 16 amino acids. This CDR3 is CSVEPPKVGLGDIQYF. The DNA of the CDR3 is TGCAGCGTTGAGCCCCCTAAAGTGGGGCTAGGGGACATTCAGTACTTC. Full variable domain (missing parts from reference TRBV29-1 and TRBJ2-4): SAVISQKPSRDICQRGTSLTIQCQVDSQVTMMFWYRQQPGQSLTLIATANQGSEATYESGFVIDKFPISRPNLTFSTLTVSNMSPEDSSIYLCSVEPPKVGLGDIQYFGAGTRLSVL.

This chain connects TRBV5-1 to TRBJ1-1; tentative D call: TRBD1 (5 bases). This CDR3 comprises 15 residues. V was trimmed by 0 bases and J by 8 bases, leaving 17 bases between them. Germline V gene lookup returns CDR1 SGHRS and CDR2 YFSETQ. CDR3 loop: CASSLGEGRGTEAFF. The CDR3 nucleotides read TGCGCCAGCAGCTTGGGGGAGGGTCGGGGCACCGAAGCTTTCTTT.

Turning to this clonotype: This may arise from a read error, as a much more abundant clone is one base away. The chain recombines TRBV4-1 with TRBJ1-6, with D possibly being TRBD1 (6 bases). The CDR3 contains 14 residues. The germline V gene has CDR1 MGHRA and CDR2 YSYEKL. Trimming shortened V by 6 bases and J by 6 bases, and 12 bases separated the two germline ends. The CDR3 spells CASSLLGGNSPLHF. CDR3 in DNA: TGCGCCAGCAGTCTCTTAGGGGGTAATTCACCCCTCCACTTT.

About this clonotype itself: Mismatch with germline at one junction end may stem from a read error. The chain couples TRBV11-2 to TRBJ2-5, with D perhaps matching TRBD2 (6 bases). The germline CDR1 and CDR2 sequences are SGHAT and FQNNGV. This CDR3 is 14 amino acids long. In nucleotides, the CDR3 is TGTGGCAGCAGCCCCGATGGCGGAGGGGAGACTCAGTACTTC. Its protein is CGSSPDGGGETQYF. Drawing the rest from reference TRBV11-2 and TRBJ2-5, the complete variable domain is EAGVAQSPRYKIIEKRQSVAFWCNPISGHATLYWYQQILGQGPKLLIQFQNNGVVDDSQLPKDRFSAERLKGVDSTLKIQPAKLEDSAVYLCGSSPDGGGETQYFGPGTRLLVL.

Points on this clonotype: Mismatch with germline at one junction end may stem from a read error. The chain couples TRBV4-1 to TRBJ1-5, with a possible D match to TRBD1 (5 bases). The CDR3 runs 15 residues. Germline V gene lookup returns CDR1 MGHRA and CDR2 YSYEKL. CDR3 bases: TGCGCCAGCAGCCATGACGAGGGGATTGTGCAGCCTCAGCATTTT. This sequence encodes CASSHDEGIVQPQHF.

The chain couples TRBV29-1 to TRBJ1-1, with D maybe TRBD1 (6 bases). V lost 0 bases to trimming and J lost 8 bases, with 16 bases between them. The germline gives CDR1 SQVTM, CDR2 ANQGSEA. The CDR3 contains 14 residues. CDR3 loop: CSVEELMDSTEAFF. CDR3 nucleotide sequence: TGCAGCGTTGAAGAATTAATGGACAGCACAGAAGCTTTCTTT.

In its sample, this clonotype was seen many times. The V and J genes are TRBV4-2 and TRBJ2-6, with TRBD2 matching 9 bases. Germline CDR1 LGHNA, CDR2 YNFKEQ. The V and J ends lost 1 base and 2 bases, in that order; junction bases with no gene match: 12. This CDR3 has 20 amino acids. This CDR3 reads CASSQVRAGGPRAGANVLTF. The DNA of the CDR3 is TGTGCCAGCAGCCAAGTCCGCGCGGGAGGGCCAAGAGCTGGGGCCAACGTCCTGACTTTC.

To note about this clonotype: No conserved phenylalanine or tryptophan is present at the end of the CDR3, so a read error is the likely explanation. The chain links TRBV4-1 to TRBJ2-7; maybe TRBD1 (5 bases). The germline CDR1 and CDR2 sequences are MGHRA and YSYEKL. This CDR3 region has 16 residues. CDR3 region: CTSSQDRTGATLEQYL. The CDR3 DNA reads as TGCACCAGCAGCCAAGATCGAACAGGTGCCACCCTCGAGCAGTACCTG.

Comment on this clonotype: Sequence at one end of the junction differs from germline and may be a read error. This rearrangement joins TRBV6-2 or TRBV6-3 to TRBJ1-2; perhaps TRBD1 as D (6 bases). The CDR3 is 15 amino acids. Germline assignment: CDR1 MNHEY and CDR2 SVGEGT. The CDR3 region is CAISSRDTVSYGYTF. The CDR3 DNA sequence: TGCGCCATCAGTTCCAGGGACACCGTATCCTATGGCTACACCTTC.

In its sample, this clonotype was seen many times. The V call is TRBV29-1, the J call TRBJ2-7, with D tentatively TRBD2 (5 bases). Germline V gene lookup returns CDR1 SQVTM and CDR2 ANQGSEA. Between the trimmed V and J ends, which lost 6 bases and 7 bases, there was a span of 19 bases. The CDR3 extends over 13 amino acids. The CDR3 DNA is TGCAGCGTCCGAGCGGCCCACACGGAGGAGCAGTACTTC. Residues: CSVRAAHTEEQYF.

Remarks on this clonotype: Sequence at one end of the junction differs from germline and may be a read error. The gene calls are TRBV4-1 and TRBJ1-1; D is uncertain. Germline assignment: CDR1 MGHRA and CDR2 YSYEKL. This CDR3 contains 15 residues. In nucleotides, the CDR3 is TGCGCCAGCAGCCCCCGAGGTATAAAAGGAGGTGAAACTTTCTTT. Its translation: CASSPRGIKGGETFF.

Remarks on this clonotype: At one of its ends the junction is not consistent with the germline gene, which may arise from a read error. V usage is TRBV4-2 and J usage is TRBJ2-2, with 7 bases that match TRBD1. This CDR3 is 18 amino acids long. Germline lookup yields CDR1 LGHNA and CDR2 YNFKEQ. The CDR3: CASSQILVTGYSPGELFF. The CDR3 DNA is TGTGCCAGCAGCCAAATACTTGTGACAGGGTATTCCCCCGGGGAGTTGTTTTTT.